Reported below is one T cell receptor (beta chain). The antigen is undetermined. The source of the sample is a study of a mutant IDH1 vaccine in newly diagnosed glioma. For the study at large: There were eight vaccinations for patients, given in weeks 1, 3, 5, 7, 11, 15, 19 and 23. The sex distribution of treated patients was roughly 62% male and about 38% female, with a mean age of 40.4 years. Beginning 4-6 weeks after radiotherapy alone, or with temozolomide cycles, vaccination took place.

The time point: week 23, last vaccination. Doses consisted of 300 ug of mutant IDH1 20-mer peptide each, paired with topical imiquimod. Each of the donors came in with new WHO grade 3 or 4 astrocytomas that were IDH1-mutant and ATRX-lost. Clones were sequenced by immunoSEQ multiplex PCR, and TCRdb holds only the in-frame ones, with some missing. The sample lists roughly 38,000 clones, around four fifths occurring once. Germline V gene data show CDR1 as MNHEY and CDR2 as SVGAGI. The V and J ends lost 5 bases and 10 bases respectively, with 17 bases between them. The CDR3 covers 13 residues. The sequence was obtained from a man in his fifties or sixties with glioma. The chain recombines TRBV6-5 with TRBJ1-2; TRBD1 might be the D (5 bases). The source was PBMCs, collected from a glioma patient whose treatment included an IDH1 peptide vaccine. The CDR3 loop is CASSPPGWEDYTF. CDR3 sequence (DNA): TGTGCCAGCAGTCCCCCAGGGTGGGAAGACTACACCTTC.